The 5 T cell receptor beta chains in this list originate from one sample, sequenced in a study of T cell responses to AZD1222 COVID-19 vaccine. Data came from immunoSEQ multiplex PCR; TCRdb stores just in-frame clones and leaves some out. Of approximately 200,000 clones detected, roughly 94% appear once; the ten largest clones hold 1.5% to 2%. This material consisted of peripheral blood, taken 28 days after the second dose of the MenACWY control vaccine. The receptors here all came from an adult who received the MenACWY meningococcal vaccine as a control.

This chain connects TRBV15 to TRBJ1-5, with 10 nucleotides matching TRBD1. Trimming removed 5 bases from V and 5 bases from J; junction bases left unmatched: 9. This CDR3 has 16 residues. Germline CDR1 reads LNHNV; CDR2 reads YYDKDF (reference sequence). The CDR3 loop is CATSRDRGFSDQPQHF. CDR3 in DNA: TGTGCCACCAGCCGGGACAGGGGCTTTTCGGATCAGCCCCAGCATTTT.

The V and J genes are TRBV19 and TRBJ2-5, with D hard to call. The CDR3 sequence is 11 residues long. From germline, CDR1 is LNHDA and CDR2 SQIVND (reference sequence). Trimming took 10 bases from V and 8 from J, leaving 14 bases between them. The CDR3 here is CATIESRTQYF. CDR3 coding DNA: TGTGCCACGATCGAGAGCAGAACCCAGTACTTC. The full variable domain, in which reference TRBV19 and TRBJ2-5 provide the parts outside the CDR3, is DGGITQSPKYLFRKEGQNVTLSCEQNLNHDAMYWYRQDPGQGLRLIYYSQIVNDFQKGDIAEGYSVSREKKESFPLTVTSAQKNPTAFYLCATIESRTQYFGPGTRLLVL.

V usage is TRBV7-9 and J usage is TRBJ1-1; a possible D gene is TRBD1 (5 bases). Trimming removed 5 bases from V and 4 bases from J, with 14 bases in between. The CDR3 runs 14 residues. From germline, CDR1 is SEHNR and CDR2 FQNEAQ (reference sequence). CDR3 protein: CASSPIRGGTEAFF. In DNA form, the CDR3 reads TGTGCCAGCAGCCCAATTCGGGGGGGCACTGAAGCTTTCTTT.

A word on this clone: The junction shows a germline mismatch at one end, possibly a read error. The genes are TRBV7-2 and TRBJ2-1, with D tentatively TRBD2 (6 bases). CDR1 is SGHTA and CDR2 is FQGNSA in the germline V gene. This CDR3 has 12 amino acids. This CDR3 reads CASSLAEHSQFF. The CDR3 nucleotides read TGTGCCAGCAGTTTAGCGGAGCATTCGCAGTTCTTC.

About this clone: This specimen includes other DNA sequences encoding the same CDR3. The V and J genes are TRBV5-1 and TRBJ1-5; no clear D gene. Trimming pared 0 bases from V and 1 base from J, leaving 8 bases between. CDR1 is SGHRS, CDR2 YFSETQ, per germline. The CDR3 totals 15 residues. This chain's CDR3 is CASSLDGVSNQPQHF. Here the CDR3 DNA reads TGCGCCAGCAGCTTGGACGGGGTGAGCAATCAGCCCCAGCATTTT.